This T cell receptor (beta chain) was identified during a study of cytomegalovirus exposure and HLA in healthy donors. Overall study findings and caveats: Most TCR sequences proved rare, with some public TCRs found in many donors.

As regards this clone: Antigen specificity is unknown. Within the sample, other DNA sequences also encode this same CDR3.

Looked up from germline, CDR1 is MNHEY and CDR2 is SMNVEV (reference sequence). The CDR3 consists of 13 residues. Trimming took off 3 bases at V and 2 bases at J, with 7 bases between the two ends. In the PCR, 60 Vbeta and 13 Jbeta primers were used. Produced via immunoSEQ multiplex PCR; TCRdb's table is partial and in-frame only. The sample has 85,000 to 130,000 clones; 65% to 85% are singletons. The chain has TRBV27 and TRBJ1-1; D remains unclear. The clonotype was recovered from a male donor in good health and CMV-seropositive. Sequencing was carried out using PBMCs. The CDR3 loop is CASSLGSNTEAFF. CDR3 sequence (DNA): TGTGCCAGCAGTTTGGGCAGTAACACTGAAGCTTTCTTT.